This T cell receptor (beta chain) was found in a study of breast tumors, draining lymph nodes, adjacent tissues. TCRdb re-called the multiplex PCR reads through MiXCR, storing one row per CDR3 protein. The data show 11,000 or so distinct CDR3 sequences, approximately 50% seen once. As regards this clonotype: No antigen is known for it.

CDR1 and CDR2 (germline): SGHVS, FQNEAQ. The CDR3 contains 13 residues. Trimming shortened V by 4 bases and J by 6 bases, and 13 bases separated the two germline ends. Study conclusions and caveats: Tumors had less TCR diversity than lymph nodes, more than nontumor tissue. Compared with basal-like, luminal-like tumors shared significantly more repertoire with nontumor tissue. Data only fit, rather than demonstrated, lymph node origin of most tumor T cells. Most tumor T cells seemingly derive from lymph node, then expand in tumor.

V gene TRBV7-8 combines with J gene TRBJ2-7, with TRBD1 as a possible D gene (5 bases). This receptor was taken from a female donor with breast cancer. Some clones in this sample may be carry-over from other donors' samples. The sequenced sample was breast tumor tissue. The CDR3 DNA sequence: TGTGCCAGCAGCTCTACAATCCAGGGCGAGCAGTACTTC. The encoded protein is CASSSTIQGEQYF.